Listed here are 15 T cell receptor beta chains from one sample, sequenced in a study of T cells after yellow fever vaccination. TCRdb passed the 5' RACE reads through MiXCR, listing each CDR3 protein once. The repertoire holds 45,000 to 60,000 distinct CDR3 sequences, with approximately 5.7% as singletons. This specimen consisted of PBMCs, either bulk or a sorted T-cell subset (CD4+, CD8+, memory, or dextramer-sorted; not recorded which), obtained on the day of the yellow fever booster vaccination. These receptors were taken from a man between 18 and 29 years old who received the YFV17D yellow fever vaccine.

This clonotype was found a few times. The V and J genes are TRBV7-2 and TRBJ1-5; D unclear. The CDR3 sequence is 15 residues long. Trimming stripped 2 bases from V and 4 bases from J, with 12 bases between. Looked up from germline, CDR1 is SGHTA and CDR2 is FQGNSA. This CDR3 reads CASSLYLGGNQPQHF. DNA for the CDR3: TGTGCCAGCAGCTTATATCTTGGTGGGAATCAGCCCCAGCATTTT.

This clonotype was recorded at least ten times. This rearrangement joins TRBV5-1 to TRBJ1-1; the D is unclear. The germline V gene has CDR1 SGHRS and CDR2 YFSETQ. Trimming took off 6 bases at V and 0 bases at J, with 15 bases between the two ends. The CDR3 loop spans 15 amino acids. The CDR3 nucleotides are TGCGCCAGCAATGGAGGCAGTAAGCTGAACACTGAAGCTTTCTTT. Amino acid sequence: CASNGGSKLNTEAFF.

This clonotype was counted ten times or more. DNA for the CDR3: TGCGCCAGCAGCCCAACACCGGGGGGCGCGGGGGACCAGTACTTC. Its protein product is CASSPTPGGAGDQYF. V and J are TRBV4-1 and TRBJ2-5, with D perhaps matching TRBD2 (7 bases). CDR3 size: 15 residues. Trimming pared 4 bases from V and 10 bases from J, leaving 22 bases between. Germline V gene sequence: CDR1 MGHRA, CDR2 YSYEKL.

This clonotype was counted at least ten times. The DNA for the CDR3 is TGCAGTGCTAGAGATAGGGGCCGCCGGAGAGAGTATTTT. Encoded protein: CSARDRGRRREYF. This chain joins TRBV20-1 and TRBJ2-3; D is possibly TRBD1 (5 bases). CDR1 and CDR2 from the germline V gene are DFQATT and SNEGSKA (reference sequence). Trimming left V 0 bases short and J 13 bases short, with 17 bases between. The CDR3 extends over 13 amino acids.

The sample holds many counts of this clonotype. V and J are TRBV7-9 and TRBJ1-1; D not certain. Trimming left V 1 base short and J 5 bases short, with 8 bases between. The CDR3 runs 13 residues. Looked up from germline, CDR1 is SEHNR and CDR2 is FQNEAQ (reference sequence). The CDR3 here is CASSLGGETEAFF. The CDR3 DNA reads TGTGCCAGCAGCTTAGGCGGGGAAACTGAAGCTTTCTTT.

Many counts were recorded for this clonotype. This chain links TRBV4-3 with TRBJ2-3; no clear D gene. CDR3 size: 13 residues. V was clipped by 1 base and J by 6 bases, with 8 bases between them. Germline-derived CDR1 and CDR2 are LGHNA and YSLEER. This CDR3 reads CASSQVREDTQYF. CDR3 DNA sequence: TGCGCCAGCAGCCAAGTGCGAGAGGATACGCAGTATTTT.

The chain employs TRBV19 and TRBJ1-1, with no clear D. V was cut by 3 bases and J by 6 bases, with 17 bases left in between. The germline V gene encodes CDR1 LNHDA and CDR2 SQIVND (reference sequence). This CDR3 comprises 15 residues. The CDR3 reads CASSIRPDSRAEAFF. DNA of the CDR3: TGTGCCAGTAGTATTCGCCCAGACTCAAGAGCTGAAGCTTTCTTT.

This clonotype was seen repeatedly, ten times or more. The chain uses TRBV29-1 and TRBJ1-1, with D uncertain. V was shortened by 3 bases and J by 6 bases, with 11 bases between the two germline ends. From germline, CDR1 is SQVTM and CDR2 ANQGSEA. CDR3 length: 12 amino acids. This chain's CDR3 is CSVEWGDPEAFF. The CDR3 DNA reads TGCAGCGTTGAGTGGGGAGACCCTGAAGCTTTCTTT.

The chain is built from TRBV6-5 and TRBJ1-4, with D unresolved. CDR1 MNHEY and CDR2 SVGAGI come from the germline V gene. The CDR3 runs to 15 residues. V was pared by 2 bases and J by 7 bases, with 14 bases between. CDR3 coding DNA: TGTGCCAGCAGTTACGTTGCAGATAAACTTGAAAAACTGTTTTTT. Its translation: CASSYVADKLEKLFF.

This clonotype was detected only a few times. The gene calls are TRBV6-2 or TRBV6-3 and TRBJ2-3, with D possibly TRBD1 on 6 matching bases. Per the germline V gene, CDR1 is MNHEY and CDR2 is SVGEGT. The CDR3 is 14 residues long. Trimming took off 6 bases at V and 0 bases at J, with 10 bases between the two ends. This CDR3 reads CASSRQGSTDTQYF. As DNA, the CDR3 is TGTGCCAGCAGCCGCCAGGGGAGCACAGATACGCAGTATTTT.

There are a few counts of this clonotype. The chain uses TRBV7-9 and TRBJ2-3; 7 bases are shared with TRBD1. Germline trimming cut 5 bases from V and 3 bases from J; bases unmatched to any gene: 8. The germline V gene encodes CDR1 SEHNR and CDR2 FQNEAQ (reference sequence). The CDR3 is 15 residues long. Written as DNA, the CDR3 is TGTGCCAGCAGCAGGACAGGCGGACCTACAGATACGCAGTATTTT. The encoded protein is CASSRTGGPTDTQYF.

J is TRBJ1-1 and V is TRBV5-1; tentative D call: TRBD1 (6 bases). Between the trimmed V and J ends, which lost 7 bases and 3 bases, there was a span of 13 bases. CDR3 size: 13 residues. Germline V CDR1 and CDR2: SGHRS, YFSETQ. The CDR3 DNA reads as TGCGCCAGCCTCCCGGACAGAGACACTGAAGCTTTCTTT. This gives the protein CASLPDRDTEAFF.

This clonotype was seen at least ten times. The J gene is TRBJ2-5, the V gene TRBV7-6; maybe TRBD2 (7 bases). The ends were cut back, 4 bases at V and 4 bases at J, with 22 bases in the middle. Germline lookup yields CDR1 SGHVS and CDR2 FNYEAQ. The CDR3 runs to 17 residues. This CDR3 reads CASSWTTSAGARETQYF. The CDR3 nucleotides are TGTGCCAGCAGCTGGACTACTAGCGCGGGGGCTAGAGAGACCCAGTACTTC.

This clonotype was detected only a few times. The V gene is TRBV11-2, the J gene TRBJ1-1; D might be TRBD1 (5 bases). Trimming removed 2 bases at V and 8 bases at J, with 15 bases between. CDR1 and CDR2 from the germline V gene are SGHAT and FQNNGV. The CDR3 length is 14 residues. This CDR3 reads CASSLTRKQGEAFF. CDR3 DNA: TGTGCCAGCAGCTTAACACGAAAGCAGGGAGAAGCTTTCTTT. Using reference TRBV11-2 and TRBJ1-1 for the parts outside the CDR3, the full variable domain is EAGVAQSPRYKIIEKRQSVAFWCNPISGHATLYWYQQILGQGPKLLIQFQNNGVVDDSQLPKDRFSAERLKGVDSTLKIQPAKLEDSAVYLCASSLTRKQGEAFFGQGTRLTVV.

This clonotype was found many times. The CDR3 DNA reads TGCGCCAGCAGCCAAGTTGGTCCTGCAGGGAATACGCAGTATTTT. Translation gives CASSQVGPAGNTQYF. The rearrangement joins TRBV4-1 to TRBJ2-3; tentative D call: TRBD1 (5 bases). Trimming shortened V by 1 base and J by 7 bases, and 15 bases separated the two germline ends. The V gene's germline CDR1 is MGHRA and CDR2 YSYEKL. CDR3 length: 15 amino acids.